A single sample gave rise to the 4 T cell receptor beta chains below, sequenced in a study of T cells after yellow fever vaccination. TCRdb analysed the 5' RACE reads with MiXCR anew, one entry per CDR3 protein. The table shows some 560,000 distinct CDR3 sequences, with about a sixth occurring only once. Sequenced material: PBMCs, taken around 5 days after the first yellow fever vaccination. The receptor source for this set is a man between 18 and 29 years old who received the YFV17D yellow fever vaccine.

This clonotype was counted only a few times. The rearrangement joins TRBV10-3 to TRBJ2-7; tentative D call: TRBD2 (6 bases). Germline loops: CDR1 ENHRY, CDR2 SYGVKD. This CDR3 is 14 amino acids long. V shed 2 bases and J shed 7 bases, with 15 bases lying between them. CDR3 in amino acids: CAISENGGEREQYV. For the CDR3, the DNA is TGTGCCATCAGTGAGAACGGGGGAGAGAGGGAGCAGTACGTC.

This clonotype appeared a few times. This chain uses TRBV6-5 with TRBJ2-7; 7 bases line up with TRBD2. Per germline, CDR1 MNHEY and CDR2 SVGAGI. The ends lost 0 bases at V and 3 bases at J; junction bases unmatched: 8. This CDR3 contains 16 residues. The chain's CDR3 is CASSYSSSGHDYEQYF. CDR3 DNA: TGTGCCAGCAGTTACTCGAGTAGCGGGCATGACTACGAGCAGTACTTC.

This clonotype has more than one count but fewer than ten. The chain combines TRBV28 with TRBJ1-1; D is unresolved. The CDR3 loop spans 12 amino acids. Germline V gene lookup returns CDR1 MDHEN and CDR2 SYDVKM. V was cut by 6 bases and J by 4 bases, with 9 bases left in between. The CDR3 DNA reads TGTGCCAGCAGACCCCTCTCCACTGAAGCTTTCTTT. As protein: CASRPLSTEAFF.

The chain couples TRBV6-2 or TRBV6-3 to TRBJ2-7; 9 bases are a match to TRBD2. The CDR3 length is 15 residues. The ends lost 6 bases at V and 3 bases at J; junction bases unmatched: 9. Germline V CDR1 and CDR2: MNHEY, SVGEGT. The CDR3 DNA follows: TGTGCCAGCAGCCCGGGTGGTAGCGGGAGCTACGAGCAGTACGTC. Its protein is CASSPGGSGSYEQYV.